The table lists the clone carrying this T cell receptor beta chain with many counts. Stated time point: sample taken at primary tumor resection. Unsorted whole RNA of tumor, nontumor lung or frozen PBMC was sequenced. Germline V gene sequence: CDR1 DFQATT, CDR2 SNEGSKA (reference sequence). The CDR3 has 12 amino acids. Trimming cost V 4 bases and J 0 bases, with 6 bases left between them. These data are taken from a study of spatial heterogeneity in lung cancer. Study details: Within raw reads, each unique TCR and UMI combination appeared on average more than ten times.

Using its own MiXCR run on the 5' RACE reads, TCRdb lists one record per CDR3 protein. The top ten clones hold 14% of a sample with over 3,500 distinct CDR3 sequences, around 30% of them seen once. Sequenced here: normal lung tissue next to the tumor, sampled at surgery. The genes are TRBV20-1 and TRBJ2-5; no clear D gene. The clonotype comes from a male donor with early-stage non-small cell lung cancer. CDR3 DNA sequence: TGCAGTGCTAATGGGGACCAAGAGACCCAGTACTTC. Translation: CSANGDQETQYF.